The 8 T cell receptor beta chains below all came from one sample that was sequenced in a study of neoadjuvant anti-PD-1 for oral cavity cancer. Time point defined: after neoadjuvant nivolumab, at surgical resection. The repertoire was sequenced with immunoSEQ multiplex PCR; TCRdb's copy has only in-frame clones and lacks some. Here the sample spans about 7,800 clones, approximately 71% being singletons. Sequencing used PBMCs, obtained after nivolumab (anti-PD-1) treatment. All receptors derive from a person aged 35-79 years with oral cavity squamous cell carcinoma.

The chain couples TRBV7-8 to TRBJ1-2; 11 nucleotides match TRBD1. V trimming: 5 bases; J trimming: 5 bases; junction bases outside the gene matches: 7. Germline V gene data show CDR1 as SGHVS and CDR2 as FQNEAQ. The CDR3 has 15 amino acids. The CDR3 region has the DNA TGTGCCAGCAGCCTCGGACAGGGGGCTTGGTATGGCTACACCTTC. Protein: CASSLGQGAWYGYTF.

The CDR3 sequence: CASSYDRAHQPQHF. The CDR3 DNA reads as TGTGCCAGCAGTTATGACAGGGCACATCAGCCCCAGCATTTT. The chain carries TRBV6-5 and TRBJ1-5, with 7 bases lining up with TRBD1. CDR1 and CDR2 (germline): MNHEY, SVGAGI. The V and J ends lost 3 bases and 5 bases, in that order; junction bases with no gene match: 4. CDR3 size: 14 residues.

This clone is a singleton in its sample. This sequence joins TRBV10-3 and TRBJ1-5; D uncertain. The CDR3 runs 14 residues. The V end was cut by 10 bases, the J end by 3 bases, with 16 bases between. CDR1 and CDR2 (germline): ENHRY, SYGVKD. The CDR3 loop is CATAGNQNNQPQHF. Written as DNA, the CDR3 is TGTGCCACGGCGGGGAATCAAAACAATCAGCCCCAGCATTTT.

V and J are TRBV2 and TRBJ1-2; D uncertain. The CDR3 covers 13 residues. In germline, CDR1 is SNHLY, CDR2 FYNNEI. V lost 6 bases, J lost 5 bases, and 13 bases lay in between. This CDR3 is CASSGETVYGYTF. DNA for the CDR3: TGTGCCAGCAGCGGGGAGACCGTATATGGCTACACCTTC.

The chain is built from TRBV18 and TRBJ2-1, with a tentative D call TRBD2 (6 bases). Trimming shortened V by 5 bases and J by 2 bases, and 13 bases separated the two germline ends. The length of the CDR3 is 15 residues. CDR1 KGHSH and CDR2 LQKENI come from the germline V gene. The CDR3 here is CASSAYSGTYNEQFF. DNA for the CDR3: TGTGCCAGCTCAGCCTATAGCGGTACCTACAATGAGCAGTTCTTC.

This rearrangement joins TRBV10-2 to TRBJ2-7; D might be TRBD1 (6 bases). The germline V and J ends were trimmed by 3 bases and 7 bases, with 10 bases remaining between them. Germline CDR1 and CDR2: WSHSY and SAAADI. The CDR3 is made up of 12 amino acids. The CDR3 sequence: CASSEQGLEQYF. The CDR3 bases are TGCGCCAGCAGTGAACAGGGTTTAGAGCAGTACTTC.

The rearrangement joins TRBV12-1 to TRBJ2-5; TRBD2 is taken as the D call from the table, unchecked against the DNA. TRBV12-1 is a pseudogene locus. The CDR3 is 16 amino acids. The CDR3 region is CASSFTSGVKQETQYF. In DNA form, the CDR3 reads TGTGCCAGCAGCTTTACTAGCGGGGTGAAACAAGAGACCCAGTACTTC.

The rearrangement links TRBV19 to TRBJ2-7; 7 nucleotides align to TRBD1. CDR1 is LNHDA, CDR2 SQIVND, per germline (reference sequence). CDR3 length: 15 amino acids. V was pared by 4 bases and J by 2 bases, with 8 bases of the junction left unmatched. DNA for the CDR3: TGTGCCAGTAGTAACCGACAGGGTGGCCCCTACGAGCAGTACTTC. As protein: CASSNRQGGPYEQYF. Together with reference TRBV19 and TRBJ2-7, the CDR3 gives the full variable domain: DGGITQSPKYLFRKEGQNVTLSCEQNLNHDAMYWYRQDPGQGLRLIYYSQIVNDFQKGDIAEGYSVSREKKESFPLTVTSAQKNPTAFYLCASSNRQGGPYEQYFGPGTRLTVT.